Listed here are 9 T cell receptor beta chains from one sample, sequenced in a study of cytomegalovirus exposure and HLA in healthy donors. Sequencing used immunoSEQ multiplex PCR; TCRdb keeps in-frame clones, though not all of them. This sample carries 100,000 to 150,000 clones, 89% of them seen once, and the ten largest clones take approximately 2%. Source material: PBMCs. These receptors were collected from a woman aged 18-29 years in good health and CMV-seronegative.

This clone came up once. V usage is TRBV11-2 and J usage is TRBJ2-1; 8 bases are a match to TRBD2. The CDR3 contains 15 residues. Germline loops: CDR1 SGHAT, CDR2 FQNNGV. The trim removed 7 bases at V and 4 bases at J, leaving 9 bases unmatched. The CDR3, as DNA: TGTGCCAGCACTTTAACTAGCGGCCTATACAATGAGCAGTTCTTC. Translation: CASTLTSGLYNEQFF. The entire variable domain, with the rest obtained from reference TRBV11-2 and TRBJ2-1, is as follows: EAGVAQSPRYKIIEKRQSVAFWCNPISGHATLYWYQQILGQGPKLLIQFQNNGVVDDSQLPKDRFSAERLKGVDSTLKIQPAKLEDSAVYLCASTLTSGLYNEQFFGPGTRLTVL.

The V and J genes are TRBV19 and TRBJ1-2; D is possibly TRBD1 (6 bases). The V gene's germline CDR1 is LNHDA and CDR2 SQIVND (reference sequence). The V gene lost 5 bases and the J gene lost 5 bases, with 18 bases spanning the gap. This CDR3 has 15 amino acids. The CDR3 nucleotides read TGTGCCAGTAGTGCCGGTTCAGGGGCTAGGTATGGCTACACCTTC. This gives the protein CASSAGSGARYGYTF.

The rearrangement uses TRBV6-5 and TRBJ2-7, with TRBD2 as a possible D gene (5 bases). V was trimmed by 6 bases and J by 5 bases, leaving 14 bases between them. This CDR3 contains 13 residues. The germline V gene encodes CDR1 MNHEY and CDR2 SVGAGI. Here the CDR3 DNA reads TGTGCCAGCAGCCTAAATCAAGCGGACGAGCAGTACTTC. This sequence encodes CASSLNQADEQYF.

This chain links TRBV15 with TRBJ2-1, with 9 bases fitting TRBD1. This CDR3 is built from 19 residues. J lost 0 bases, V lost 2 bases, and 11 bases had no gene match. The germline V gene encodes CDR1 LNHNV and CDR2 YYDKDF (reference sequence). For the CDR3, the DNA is TGTGCCACCAGCAGAAGATCCGGGACAGGGACCATCTCCTACAATGAGCAGTTCTTC. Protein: CATSRRSGTGTISYNEQFF.

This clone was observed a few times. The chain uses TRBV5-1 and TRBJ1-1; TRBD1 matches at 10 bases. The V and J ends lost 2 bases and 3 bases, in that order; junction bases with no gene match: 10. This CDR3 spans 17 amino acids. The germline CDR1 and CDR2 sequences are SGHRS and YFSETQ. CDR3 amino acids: CASSLGGGGTGDTEAFF. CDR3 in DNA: TGCGCCAGCAGCTTAGGAGGGGGAGGGACAGGGGACACTGAAGCTTTCTTT.

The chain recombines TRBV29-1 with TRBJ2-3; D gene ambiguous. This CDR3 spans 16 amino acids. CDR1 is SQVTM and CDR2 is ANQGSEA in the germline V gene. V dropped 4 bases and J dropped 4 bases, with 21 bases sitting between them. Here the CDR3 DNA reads TGCAGCGTTGTTGTCGTAGAGAGGATCTCGGCAGATACGCAGTATTTT. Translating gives CSVVVVERISADTQYF.

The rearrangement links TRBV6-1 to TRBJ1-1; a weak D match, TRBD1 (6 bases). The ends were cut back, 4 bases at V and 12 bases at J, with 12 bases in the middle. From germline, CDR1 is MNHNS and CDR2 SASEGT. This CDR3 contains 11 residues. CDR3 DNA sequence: TGTGCCAGCAGTGCTGCCAGGGGAACTTTCTTT. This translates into CASSAARGTFF.

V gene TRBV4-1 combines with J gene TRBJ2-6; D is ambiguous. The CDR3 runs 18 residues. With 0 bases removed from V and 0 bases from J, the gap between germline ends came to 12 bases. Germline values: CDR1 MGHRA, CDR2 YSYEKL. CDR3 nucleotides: TGCGCCAGCAGCCAAGATGTCGTTATGGCCTCTGGGGCCAACGTCCTGACTTTC. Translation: CASSQDVVMASGANVLTF.

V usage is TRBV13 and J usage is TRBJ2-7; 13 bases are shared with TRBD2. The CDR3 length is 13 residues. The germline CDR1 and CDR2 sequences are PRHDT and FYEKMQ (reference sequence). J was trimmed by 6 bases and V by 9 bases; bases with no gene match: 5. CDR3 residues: CASTGTSGIEQYF. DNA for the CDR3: TGTGCCAGTACCGGGACTAGCGGGATCGAGCAGTACTTC. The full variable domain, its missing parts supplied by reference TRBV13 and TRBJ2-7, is AAGVIQSPRHLIKEKRETATLKCYPIPRHDTVYWYQQGPGQDPQFLISFYEKMQSDKGSIPDRFSAQQFSDYHSELNMSSLELGDSALYFCASTGTSGIEQYFGPGTRLTVT.